Here is one T cell receptor (beta chain) with its context. Sample-barcoded 5' priming and a J-beta primer mix drove a second PCR of roughly 7 to 11 cycles. TCRdb itself ran the 5' RACE reads through MiXCR, one entry per CDR3 protein. The sample gives more than 700,000 distinct CDR3 sequences, around 45% of which show up once; around 18% is in the top ten. This sample is part of a study of blood T cells in healthy people across ages. V lost 0 bases and J lost 2, with 14 bases in between. The CDR3 runs to 16 residues. Germline V CDR1 and CDR2: LNHNV, YYDKDF (reference sequence). The chain links TRBV15 to TRBJ2-7; tentatively, D is TRBD1 (5 bases). The TCR originated in a man older than 75 in good health. Sequenced input: blood. The CDR3 reads CATSRDGGASPYEQYF. CDR3 nucleotides: TGTGCCACCAGCAGAGATGGTGGGGCGTCACCCTACGAGCAGTACTTC.